The 32 T cell receptor beta chains below were found in one sample sequenced in a study of CD8 T cells in ankylosing spondylitis (dated by TCRdb to about 2017). Library preparation employed 5' RACE. The data were produced on an Illumina HiSeq 2500. TCRdb reprocessed the public reads (quality trimming at Q25 with fastp, clone calling with MiXCR) and kept in-frame beta chains. Each entry is one CDR3 protein sequence, shown with its most common DNA and genes. The sample data list 40,000 to 55,000 distinct CDR3 sequences, and roughly 7.3% of these were observed just once. Over 6.5% of the sample comes from the top ten. The specimen sequenced was blood, either unsorted or a sorted T cell fraction (not recorded which). Every receptor here comes from a female donor with ankylosing spondylitis or in good health (not recorded which).

The V call is TRBV7-8, the J call TRBJ2-1; D tentatively fits TRBD1 or TRBD2 (6 bases each). CDR1 SGHVS and CDR2 FQNEAQ come from the germline V gene. V was shortened by 0 bases and J by 4 bases, with 13 bases between the two germline ends. There are 16 residues in the CDR3. CDR3 coding DNA: TGTGCCAGCAGCTTAGCGCCCGGGGGCGATTACAATGAGCAGTTCTTC. The encoded protein is CASSLAPGGDYNEQFF.

V is TRBV20-1 and J is TRBJ2-3; 8 bases align to TRBD1. CDR1 and CDR2 from the germline V gene are DFQATT and SNEGSKA (reference sequence). The CDR3 runs to 16 residues. CDR3 DNA sequence: TGCAGCGTCTGGGGCGGGGCAGGGGGCTTAGCGGATACGCAGTATTTT. Translating gives CSVWGGAGGLADTQYF.

This clonotype was counted many times. The CDR3 DNA reads TGCGCCAGCAGCTCCACAGGGGCGAGGGAGCAGTTCTTC. Translating gives CASSSTGAREQFF. The gene calls are TRBV5-1 and TRBJ2-1; 7 bases match TRBD1. This CDR3 is built from 13 residues. The germline V gene has CDR1 SGHRS and CDR2 YFSETQ. V was clipped by 3 bases and J by 10 bases; unmatched bases: 7.

This clonotype was observed many times. This sequence joins TRBV5-1 and TRBJ1-1, with 8 bases lining up with TRBD1. Germline CDR1 SGHRS, CDR2 YFSETQ. The CDR3 spans 14 residues. With 2 bases clipped from V and 6 bases from J, the junction kept 6 bases outside the gene matches. This CDR3 is CASSLQGVIPEAFF. In DNA form, the CDR3 reads TGCGCCAGCAGCTTACAGGGGGTAATTCCTGAAGCTTTCTTT.

The CDR3 DNA reads as TGTGCCAGCACTTATAGGTATCGGGACACCGGGGAGCTGTTTTTT. Translated, it gives CASTYRYRDTGELFF. This chain links TRBV12-3 or TRBV12-4 with TRBJ2-2; no clear D. The CDR3 extends over 15 amino acids. Trimming left V 7 bases short and J 3 bases short, with 15 bases between.

This clonotype was counted at least ten times. V usage is TRBV2 and J usage is TRBJ1-1; D call uncertain. V was pared by 4 bases and J by 4 bases, with 13 bases between. Per the germline V gene, CDR1 is SNHLY and CDR2 is FYNNEI. The CDR3 spans 14 residues. DNA of the CDR3: TGTGCCAGCAGTGGCCGCATCCTCGGCACTGAAGCTTTCTTT. This encodes CASSGRILGTEAFF. Complete variable domain (other parts from reference TRBV2 and TRBJ1-1): EPEVTQTPSHQVTQMGQEVILRCVPISNHLYFYWYRQILGQKVEFLVSFYNNEISEKSEIFDDQFSVERPDGSNFTLKIRSTKLEDSAMYFCASSGRILGTEAFFGQGTRLTVV.

This clonotype was observed a few times. The chain is built from TRBV7-2 and TRBJ2-5; 13 bases agree with TRBD2. Trimming removed 3 bases from V and 5 bases from J; junction bases left unmatched: 3. The CDR3 covers 15 residues. Germline CDR1 and CDR2: SGHTA and FQGNSA. The CDR3 region is CASSFGTSGVETQYF. The DNA of the CDR3 is TGTGCCAGCAGCTTCGGGACTAGCGGGGTGGAGACCCAGTACTTC.

The sample holds many counts of this clonotype. The gene calls are TRBV24-1 and TRBJ2-2, with a tentative D call TRBD2 (5 bases). The germline V gene encodes CDR1 KGHDR and CDR2 SFDVKD. V lost 9 bases, J lost 2 bases, and 18 bases lay in between. CDR3 length: 16 amino acids. The DNA for the CDR3 is TGTGCCACCTCGTCGGGGAATGTGGGTAACACCGGGGAGCTGTTTTTT. It yields the protein CATSSGNVGNTGELFF.

This clonotype was observed at least ten times. The V gene is TRBV5-6, the J gene TRBJ1-1, with D unresolved. Trimming pared 4 bases from V and 3 bases from J, leaving 16 bases between. The CDR3 contains 15 residues. Germline-derived CDR1 and CDR2 are SGHDT and YYEEEE. CDR3 protein: CASSPWSGKDTEAFF. Here the CDR3 DNA reads TGTGCCAGCAGCCCTTGGTCAGGAAAGGACACTGAAGCTTTCTTT.

In its sample, this clonotype was seen many times. V gene TRBV5-1 combines with J gene TRBJ2-5; 9 bases agree with TRBD2. V trimming: 3 bases; J trimming: 0 bases; junction bases outside the gene matches: 3. Looked up from germline, CDR1 is SGHRS and CDR2 is YFSETQ. This CDR3 is built from 15 residues. The CDR3 spells CASSSGLAYQETQYF. The CDR3 bases are TGCGCCAGCAGCTCGGGACTAGCTTACCAAGAGACCCAGTACTTC.

This clonotype has ten or more counts. This chain links TRBV29-1 with TRBJ2-3; D remains ambiguous. Germline-derived CDR1 and CDR2 are SQVTM and ANQGSEA. With 2 bases removed from V and 5 bases from J, the gap between germline ends came to 5 bases. The CDR3 is 11 residues long. The CDR3 loop is CSVEFGDTQYF. The CDR3 coding sequence is TGCAGCGTTGAATTCGGAGATACGCAGTATTTT.

This clonotype was observed at least ten times. This could be a read error, since a much larger clone is one nucleotide away. This rearrangement joins TRBV3-1 to TRBJ2-5; D is ambiguous. V was clipped by 0 bases and J by 4 bases, with 3 bases between them. The length of the CDR3 is 12 residues. The germline V gene encodes CDR1 LGHDT and CDR2 YNNKEL (reference sequence). The CDR3 region is CASSQDGETQYF. In DNA form, the CDR3 reads TGTGCCAGCAGCCAAGACGGAGAGACCCAGTACTTC.

This clonotype occurred many times. V and J are TRBV5-6 and TRBJ2-7; a weak D match, TRBD1 (5 bases). Trimming left V 4 bases short and J 0 bases short, with 11 bases between. CDR1 and CDR2 (germline): SGHDT, YYEEEE. The CDR3 totals 14 residues. In DNA, the CDR3 is TGTGCCAGCAGCGTGGGAAGGGGCTCCTACGAGCAGTACTTC. Translating it yields CASSVGRGSYEQYF.

This clonotype was counted many times. The chain is built from TRBV5-1 and TRBJ1-4; D unclear. CDR3 length equals 14 residues. Per germline, CDR1 SGHRS and CDR2 YFSETQ. The V end lost 1 base, the J end lost 0 bases, and 4 bases lay between the germline ends. CDR3: CASSLNPTNEKLFF. The CDR3 bases are TGCGCCAGCAGCTTGAATCCAACTAATGAAAAACTGTTTTTT.

The table lists this clonotype with many counts. The chain is built from TRBV20-1 and TRBJ1-1; D uncertain. The germline V gene has CDR1 DFQATT and CDR2 SNEGSKA (reference sequence). CDR3 length equals 13 residues. With 8 bases removed from V and 4 bases from J, the gap between germline ends came to 17 bases. CDR3 nucleotides: TGCAGTCCAGGCGTTAACAGCCGCACTGAAGCTTTCTTT. Its translation: CSPGVNSRTEAFF.

This clonotype has ten or more counts. V is TRBV5-4 and J is TRBJ1-6; tentatively, D is TRBD1 (6 bases). Germline values: CDR1 SGHNT, CDR2 YYREEE (reference sequence). CDR3 length: 14 residues. V was trimmed by 2 bases and J by 10 bases, leaving 13 bases between them. The CDR3 protein is CASSFRVGASPLHF. DNA for the CDR3: TGTGCCAGCAGCTTTCGGGTGGGGGCCTCACCCCTCCACTTT.

This clonotype was seen at least ten times. The V and J genes are TRBV2 and TRBJ1-5; 7 bases are shared with TRBD1. V shed 5 bases and J 5 bases; nucleotides not matched to a gene: 3. The germline V gene has CDR1 SNHLY and CDR2 FYNNEI. The CDR3 runs 13 residues. For the CDR3, the DNA is TGTGCCAGCAGTTTAGACAGGGATCAGCCCCAGCATTTT. Protein: CASSLDRDQPQHF.

This clonotype showed up many times. The chain couples TRBV27 to TRBJ2-2; maybe TRBD1 (5 bases). CDR1 MNHEY and CDR2 SMNVEV come from the germline V gene (reference sequence). Deletions cut 3 bases from V and 2 bases from J, with 7 bases between. The CDR3 has 14 residues. Here the CDR3 DNA reads TGTGCCAGCAGTTTTCAGGGCAACACCGGGGAGCTGTTTTTT. Protein product: CASSFQGNTGELFF.

At least ten counts were recorded for this clonotype. This rearrangement joins TRBV25-1 to TRBJ2-2; D is unclear. The V gene's germline CDR1 is MGHDK and CDR2 SYGVNS. V lost 5 bases and J lost 6, with 10 bases in between. The CDR3 runs to 13 residues. In DNA form, the CDR3 reads TGTGCCAGCAGTCACCCGGGCGCCGGGGAGCTGTTTTTT. Protein sequence: CASSHPGAGELFF. The entire variable domain, with the rest obtained from reference TRBV25-1 and TRBJ2-2, is as follows: EADIYQTPRYLVIGTGKKITLECSQTMGHDKMYWYQQDPGMELHLIHYSYGVNSTEKGDLSSESTVSRIRTEHFPLTLESARPSHTSQYLCASSHPGAGELFFGEGSRLTVL.

This clonotype was counted a few times. The chain combines TRBV29-1 with TRBJ2-3, with TRBD1 matching over 9 bases. Germline V gene sequence: CDR1 SQVTM, CDR2 ANQGSEA. The CDR3 covers 16 residues. V shed 3 bases and J 4 bases; nucleotides not matched to a gene: 11. The CDR3 region is CSVEYRDRDIPDTQYF. CDR3 in DNA: TGCAGCGTTGAGTACCGGGACAGGGACATTCCAGATACGCAGTATTTT.

This clonotype was counted ten times or more. The chain links TRBV6-5 to TRBJ2-1, with TRBD1 matching 8 bases. V trimming: 0 bases; J trimming: 9 bases; junction bases outside the gene matches: 13. This CDR3 spans 17 amino acids. The germline gives CDR1 MNHEY, CDR2 SVGAGI. The CDR3 region has the DNA TGTGCCAGCAGTTACTCGGGACCCGGACAGGGTGAAAGTGAGCAGTTCTTC. It encodes CASSYSGPGQGESEQFF.

In its sample, this clonotype was seen many times. The chain joins TRBV28 to TRBJ1-5; 7 bases agree with TRBD1. V shed 2 bases, J shed 2 bases, and the junction held 6 bases outside the gene matches. The CDR3 covers 16 residues. CDR1 and CDR2 from the germline V gene are MDHEN and SYDVKM. In DNA, the CDR3 is TGTGCCAGCAGTTTACGACAGGGCTGGGGCAATCAGCCCCAGCATTTT. Translation gives CASSLRQGWGNQPQHF.

This clonotype came up many times. The chain joins TRBV29-1 to TRBJ2-7; TRBD1 matches 9 bases. The CDR3 consists of 15 residues. The ends lost 2 bases at V and 2 bases at J; junction bases unmatched: 7. Per germline, CDR1 SQVTM and CDR2 ANQGSEA. CDR3: CSVEYSDRGTYEQYF. The DNA for the CDR3 is TGCAGCGTTGAATACTCGGACAGGGGCACCTACGAGCAGTACTTC.

In this sample, this clonotype turned up many times. The rearrangement links TRBV5-1 to TRBJ2-1; 8 bases map to TRBD2. The V and J ends lost 4 bases and 6 bases, in that order; junction bases with no gene match: 9. The length of the CDR3 is 15 residues. CDR1 SGHRS and CDR2 YFSETQ come from the germline V gene. CDR3 residues: CASSPGLAPGNEQFF. The CDR3 bases are TGCGCCAGCAGCCCAGGACTAGCTCCGGGCAATGAGCAGTTCTTC.

This clonotype was observed many times. V is TRBV5-1 and J is TRBJ2-2; D may be TRBD2 (5 bases). CDR1 and CDR2 from the germline V gene are SGHRS and YFSETQ. This CDR3 is 15 amino acids long. The V and J ends lost 1 base and 5 bases respectively, with 12 bases between them. The DNA of the CDR3 is TGCGCCAGCAGCTTGCCCCTAGCAGAGACCGGGGAGCTGTTTTTT. Protein sequence: CASSLPLAETGELFF. The full variable domain, rest sourced from reference TRBV5-1 and TRBJ2-2, is KAGVTQTPRYLIKTRGQQVTLSCSPISGHRSVSWYQQTPGQGLQFLFEYFSETQRNKGNFPGRFSGRQFSNSRSEMNVSTLELGDSALYLCASSLPLAETGELFFGEGSRLTVL.

This clonotype was counted ten times or more. CDR3 in DNA: TGTGCCAGCAGTCCTAAGCGGGGGGACAGAGATACGCAGTATTTT. The encoded protein is CASSPKRGDRDTQYF. The V and J genes are TRBV12-3 or TRBV12-4 and TRBJ2-3; 9 bases align to TRBD2. J lost 5 bases, V lost 5 bases, and 8 bases had no gene match. The CDR3 covers 15 residues.

This clonotype was counted ten times or more. The V call is TRBV20-1, the J call TRBJ2-7; TRBD1 aligns across 9 bases. The germline gives CDR1 DFQATT, CDR2 SNEGSKA (reference sequence). The junction had 6 bases not matched to a gene; V was cut back by 3 bases and J by 6 bases. CDR3 length: 13 amino acids. CDR3 protein: CSARTDRGPEQYF. For the CDR3, the DNA is TGCAGTGCTAGGACGGACAGGGGCCCCGAGCAGTACTTC.

This clonotype was detected ten times or more. The CDR3 sequence is CASSPIQGSNQPQHF. DNA of the CDR3: TGTGCCAGCTCGCCTATACAGGGAAGCAATCAGCCCCAGCATTTT. This chain joins TRBV18 and TRBJ1-5, with D possibly matching TRBD1 (6 bases). Trimming pared 6 bases from V and 1 base from J, leaving 13 bases between. The CDR3 is made up of 15 amino acids. Germline V gene data show CDR1 as KGHSH and CDR2 as LQKENI. Full variable domain (rest looked up from reference TRBV18 and TRBJ1-5): NAGVMQNPRHLVRRRGQEARLRCSPMKGHSHVYWYRQLPEEGLKFMVYLQKENIIDESGMPKERFSAEFPKEGPSILRIQQVVRGDSAAYFCASSPIQGSNQPQHFGDGTRLSIL.

This clonotype was detected many times. The gene calls are TRBV24-1 and TRBJ2-5, with D perhaps matching TRBD1 or TRBD2 (5 bases each). V was shortened by 4 bases and J by 1 base, with 18 bases between the two germline ends. The CDR3 is made up of 17 amino acids. In germline, CDR1 is KGHDR, CDR2 SFDVKD. The CDR3, as DNA: TGTGCCACCAGTGACTTGGCCGGGACCCTAAGCCAAGAGACCCAGTACTTC. The encoded protein is CATSDLAGTLSQETQYF.

The J gene is TRBJ2-7, the V gene TRBV20-1; D might be TRBD1 (5 bases). Germline CDR1 and CDR2: DFQATT and SNEGSKA (reference sequence). The CDR3 contains 13 residues. V was pared by 3 bases and J by 1 base, with 10 bases between. DNA for the CDR3: TGCAGTGCTAGTAGGGGTTCTTCCTACGAGCAGTACTTC. Protein: CSASRGSSYEQYF.

This clonotype was counted at least ten times. This chain joins TRBV5-1 and TRBJ1-1; D perhaps matches TRBD1 (5 bases). With 0 bases removed from V and 4 bases from J, the gap between germline ends came to 13 bases. Looked up from germline, CDR1 is SGHRS and CDR2 is YFSETQ. The CDR3 spans 15 residues. This CDR3 reads CASSLAGFDLTEAFF. Written as DNA, the CDR3 is TGCGCCAGCAGCTTGGCAGGGTTTGATCTCACTGAAGCTTTCTTT.

The chain is built from TRBV11-2 and TRBJ2-1, with 8 bases aligning to TRBD2. The CDR3 is 15 residues long. CDR1 is SGHAT and CDR2 is FQNNGV in the germline V gene. The trim removed 5 bases at V and 6 bases at J, leaving 9 bases unmatched. CDR3 sequence: CASSPLRGGRNEQFF. The CDR3 DNA reads TGTGCCAGCAGCCCACTTCGGGGGGGACGCAATGAGCAGTTCTTC.